This T cell receptor beta chain was sequenced in a study of blood T cell repertoires in COVID-19. This table comes from immunoSEQ multiplex PCR, and its TCRdb copy is limited to in-frame clones, with some not included. The repertoire has 200,000 to 250,000 clones, 86% of them found once; the top ten carry 2% to 2.5%. Participants had their cohort set by participant-reported clinical history. Sequences were obtained from PBMCs or T cells enriched from blood (not recorded which). The TCR was taken from a woman aged 50 to 60 who had recovered from COVID-19.

CDR3: CASSLGQDLSYGYTF. The DNA for the CDR3 is TGTGCCAGCAGCCTGGGACAGGACCTTTCCTATGGCTACACCTTC. The V and J genes are TRBV5-4 and TRBJ1-2, with 8 bases that match TRBD1. The CDR3 length is 15 residues. Trimming took 4 bases from V and 4 from J; bases not matched to a gene: 9. Germline-derived CDR1 and CDR2 are SGHNT and YYREEE (reference sequence).